The next 21 T cell receptor beta chains were all read from a single sample in a study of tumor-infiltrating lymphocytes in primary liver carcinoma (dated by TCRdb to the late 2010s). Total RNA and DNA were co-extracted without cell sorting from around 20-30 mg of bulk tissue using the AllPrep DNA/RNA mini kit. Sequencing was carried out with an Illumina HiSeq 2500. Using a constant-region primer and ProtoScript II reverse transcriptase, TCRbeta-specific cDNA was reverse-transcribed from about 460 ng total RNA. The TCRbeta libraries were prepared through three rounds of nested multiplex PCR following a slightly modified ARM-PCR procedure. Each of the first two PCR rounds ran for about 11 cycles using multiplex TRBV1-TRBV30 forward primers together with a Cbeta reverse primer. The public reads were reanalyzed by TCRdb: fastp trimming at Q25, MiXCR alignment, in-frame beta chains only. Entries that share a CDR3 protein sequence are merged under the most common genes and DNA. This sample has about 120,000 distinct CDR3 sequences in its table, and approximately 68% of those were observed once. Roughly 7.3% of the sample belongs to the ten largest clones.

The sample consisted of tumor-adjacent normal liver tissue. These receptors were obtained from a woman aged 60-75 years with primary liver carcinoma and hepatitis B virus infection.

Only a few counts were recorded for this clonotype. The chain carries TRBV7-9 and TRBJ2-7, with 10 bases lining up with TRBD2. The CDR3 runs to 15 residues. CDR1 SEHNR and CDR2 FQNEAQ come from the germline V gene (reference sequence). Trimming cost V 3 bases and J 1 base; bases outside gene matches: 3. This CDR3 reads CASSLGAGGSYEQYF. DNA of the CDR3: TGTGCCAGCAGCTTGGGAGCGGGAGGGTCCTACGAGCAGTACTTC.

At least ten counts were recorded for this clonotype. This rearrangement joins TRBV6-5 to TRBJ1-2; TRBD1 aligns across 9 bases. CDR3 length equals 13 residues. Germline V lookup: CDR1 MNHEY, CDR2 SVGAGI. The V segment lost 6 bases and the J segment 7 bases; nucleotides outside the gene matches: 6. As DNA, the CDR3 is TGTGCCAGCAGCCGGGGGACAGGGAGTGGCTACACCTTC. Translation: CASSRGTGSGYTF.

This chain links TRBV6-5 with TRBJ2-1; a weak D match, TRBD1 (5 bases). V lost 7 bases, J lost 4 bases, and 17 bases lay in between. CDR3 length: 15 amino acids. Germline loops: CDR1 MNHEY, CDR2 SVGAGI. CDR3 sequence reads: CASTPTGHAYNEQFF. The DNA of the CDR3 is TGTGCCAGCACCCCCACAGGACATGCATACAATGAGCAGTTCTTC.

The CDR3, as DNA: TGTGCCAGCAGTTTACAGGAGCTGGGGGAGACCCAGTACTTC. Protein product: CASSLQELGETQYF. The chain employs TRBV11-2 and TRBJ2-5; D may be TRBD1 (5 bases). This CDR3 is 14 amino acids long. The V gene lost 6 bases and the J gene lost 5 bases, with 16 bases spanning the gap. Looked up from germline, CDR1 is SGHAT and CDR2 is FQNNGV. The complete variable domain, with remaining parts taken from reference TRBV11-2 and TRBJ2-5, reads EAGVAQSPRYKIIEKRQSVAFWCNPISGHATLYWYQQILGQGPKLLIQFQNNGVVDDSQLPKDRFSAERLKGVDSTLKIQPAKLEDSAVYLCASSLQELGETQYFGPGTRLLVL.

Comment on this clonotype: A read error may account for a junction end that differs from germline. V gene TRBV12-3 or TRBV12-4 combines with J gene TRBJ2-7; D is uncertain. CDR3 size: 13 residues. DNA for the CDR3: TGTGCCAGCAGTTTCGAACCAAGAGGCGAGCAATACTTC. This translates into CASSFEPRGEQYF.

Of note for this clonotype: This could be a read error, since a much larger clone is one nucleotide away. The chain carries TRBV7-9 and TRBJ2-7; TRBD1 is a possible D gene (6 bases). The CDR3 extends over 16 amino acids. CDR1 is SEHNR and CDR2 is FQNEAQ in the germline V gene (reference sequence). V lost 4 bases and J lost 2, with 18 bases in between. CDR3 residues: CASSSQGTTGAYEQYF. As DNA, the CDR3 is TGTGCCAGCAGCTCGCAGGGGACGACAGGCGCCTACGAGCAGTACTTC.

Notes on this clonotype: Germline and junction disagree at one end, which may indicate a read error. The genes are TRBV6-6 and TRBJ1-4; TRBD1 is a possible D gene (5 bases). CDR3 length equals 14 residues. Germline CDR1 is MNHNY and CDR2 is SVGAGI (reference sequence). CDR3 loop: CANSHGAAGEKLFF. CDR3 bases: TGTGCCAACAGTCACGGGGCGGCGGGTGAAAAACTGTTTTTT.

The J gene is TRBJ1-1, the V gene TRBV28, with a possible D match to TRBD1 (5 bases). The V gene's germline CDR1 is MDHEN and CDR2 SYDVKM. The CDR3 totals 13 residues. The CDR3: CTTMTVMNTEAFF. Here the CDR3 DNA reads TGTACCACCATGACAGTCATGAACACTGAAGCTTTCTTT.

In the case of this clonotype: The junction does not match germline at one end; this may be a read error. The chain joins TRBV11-3 to TRBJ1-3; 7 positions agree with TRBD1. The length of the CDR3 is 17 residues. Looked up from germline, CDR1 is SGHNT and CDR2 is YENEEA. The CDR3 spells CASRTTGALNPGNTIYF. CDR3 coding DNA: TGTGCCAGCAGGACTACAGGGGCTCTCAATCCTGGGAACACCATATATTTT.

J is TRBJ1-2 and V is TRBV7-9; D remains unclear. The CDR3 is 12 residues long. V was clipped by 6 bases and J by 6 bases, with 11 bases between them. The germline V gene has CDR1 SEHNR and CDR2 FQNEAQ (reference sequence). DNA of the CDR3: TGTGCCAGCAGTTCAAACCTTCATGGCTACACCTTC. It is translated as CASSSNLHGYTF.

Concerning this clonotype itself: The junction does not match germline at one end; this may be a read error. The CDR3 here is CSSSHGTDASTDTQYF. In DNA, the CDR3 is TGTTCCAGCAGCCACGGGACGGACGCTAGCACAGATACGCAGTATTTT. The chain uses TRBV12-3 or TRBV12-4 and TRBJ2-3; D may be TRBD1 or TRBD2 (5 bases each). CDR3 length equals 16 residues.

About this clonotype: At one end the junction does not follow the germline gene, possibly because of a read error. The chain combines TRBV6-2 or TRBV6-3 with TRBJ2-7, with D unclear. CDR3 size: 13 residues. Germline CDR1 MNHEY, CDR2 SVGEGT. The CDR3 region is CVSSYSFLQGQYF. DNA of the CDR3: TGTGTCAGCAGTTACTCTTTCCTACAAGGGCAGTACTTC.

The rearrangement joins TRBV19 to TRBJ1-2; D uncertain. The CDR3 has 13 residues. The germline V and J ends were trimmed by 3 bases and 4 bases, with 9 bases remaining between them. CDR1 is LNHDA and CDR2 is SQIVND in the germline V gene (reference sequence). CDR3 DNA: TGTGCCAGTAGTATCGAACAGCTCTATGGCTACACCTTC. Translated: CASSIEQLYGYTF.

About this clonotype: This may stem from a read error, because a much larger clone lies one nucleotide away. The chain employs TRBV28 and TRBJ2-4, with TRBD1 matching 11 bases. The length of the CDR3 is 14 residues. The germline V gene encodes CDR1 MDHEN and CDR2 SYDVKM. The trim removed 5 bases at V and 7 bases at J, leaving 4 bases unmatched. The CDR3 sequence is CASSIGTGGNIQYF. The CDR3 DNA sequence: TGTGCCAGCAGTATCGGGACAGGGGGGAACATTCAGTACTTC.

This clonotype was picked up a small number of times. This chain links TRBV2 with TRBJ1-2, with 9 bases matching TRBD1. In germline, CDR1 is SNHLY, CDR2 FYNNEI. CDR3 length equals 13 residues. Trimming at V came to 5 bases and at J to 8 bases, leaving 6 bases not matched to a gene. The CDR3 sequence: CASSTRQGEGYTF. CDR3 bases: TGTGCCAGCAGTACCCGACAGGGGGAGGGCTACACCTTC. The whole variable domain, remainder taken from reference TRBV2 and TRBJ1-2, is EPEVTQTPSHQVTQMGQEVILRCVPISNHLYFYWYRQILGQKVEFLVSFYNNEISEKSEIFDDQFSVERPDGSNFTLKIRSTKLEDSAMYFCASSTRQGEGYTFGSGTRLTVV.

Turning to this clonotype: At one of its ends the junction is not consistent with the germline gene, which may arise from a read error. J is TRBJ2-3 and V is TRBV12-3 or TRBV12-4; D gene unclear. The CDR3 runs 14 residues. CDR3 in amino acids: CASSPGGITDTQYF. In DNA form, the CDR3 reads TGTGCCAGCAGTCCAGGTGGTATCACAGACACGCAGTATTTT.

The V gene is TRBV28, the J gene TRBJ1-2; D not resolved. CDR1 is MDHEN and CDR2 is SYDVKM in the germline V gene. The CDR3 covers 12 residues. V lost 7 bases to trimming and J lost 2 bases, with 8 bases between them. DNA of the CDR3: TGTGCCAGCAACTTATCGAACTATGGCTACACCTTC. Protein: CASNLSNYGYTF.

V is TRBV29-1 and J is TRBJ2-7; the match to TRBD1 covers 11 bases. With 4 bases clipped from V and 4 bases from J, the junction kept 3 bases outside the gene matches. The CDR3 spans 13 residues. The germline V gene has CDR1 SQVTM and CDR2 ANQGSEA. CDR3 loop: CSVGGTGGYEQYF. As DNA, the CDR3 is TGCAGCGTTGGTGGGACAGGGGGTTACGAGCAGTACTTC.

On this clonotype: The CDR3 ends on some other residue instead of the conserved phenylalanine or tryptophan, so this is likely a read error. The rearrangement joins TRBV5-5 to TRBJ2-5; 8 nucleotides align to TRBD1. The CDR3 runs to 17 residues. The J segment lost 7 bases and the V segment lost 1 base, leaving 15 bases of the junction unmatched. Per germline, CDR1 SGHKS and CDR2 YYEKEE (reference sequence). CDR3 bases: TGTGCCAGCAGCTTGAAGGTTTTGGGACAGGTGGCTGTGACCCAGTACCTC. Amino acid sequence: CASSLKVLGQVAVTQYL.

This clonotype showed up just a few times. Just one base apart from a much larger clone, this may be a read error. The chain is built from TRBV10-3 and TRBJ2-7; D not resolved. Per the germline V gene, CDR1 is ENHRY and CDR2 is SYGVKD. This CDR3 is 12 amino acids long. As DNA, the CDR3 is TGTGCCATCTGTGAGTCCGGCTACGAGCAGTACTTC. Protein sequence: CAICESGYEQYF.

The V and J genes are TRBV5-5 and TRBJ2-2, with no clear D. The germline gives CDR1 SGHKS, CDR2 YYEKEE (reference sequence). V was shortened by 5 bases and J by 5 bases, with 16 bases between the two germline ends. The CDR3 covers 15 residues. CDR3 protein: CASRLFVHGTGELFF. The CDR3, as DNA: TGTGCCAGCAGATTGTTTGTGCATGGTACCGGGGAGCTGTTTTTT.